This TCR beta chain was found in a study of tumor-infiltrating lymphocytes in primary liver carcinoma. Study-level background: The patients comprised men and women between the ages of 30 and 69 years. Overall study results and limits: Tumors carried a top-250-clone fraction significantly exceeding that of blood (p = 0.039).

Total RNA and DNA came together from 20-30 mg of bulk tissue without cell sorting. Turning to this clonotype: Its matching antigen is unknown. A much larger clone lies a single base off, so this may be a read error. The CDR3 does not close with the conserved phenylalanine or tryptophan, likely indicating a read error.

From about 530 ng total RNA, TCR beta cDNA was generated with a primer in the constant region. Libraries for TCR beta were built through three nested multiplex PCR rounds, which together made up a slightly modified ARM-PCR procedure. It was with TRBV1-TRBV30 forward primers and a C-beta reverse primer that the first two PCR rounds were run, at approximately 10 cycles each. TCRdb ran MiXCR on the multiplex PCR reads and lists one entry per CDR3 protein. The repertoire holds fewer than 75,000 distinct CDR3 sequences, with 55% to 75% as singletons. Germline V gene lookup returns CDR1 SQVTM and CDR2 ANQGSEA. V was shortened by 6 bases and J by 10 bases, with 10 bases between the two germline ends. The CDR3 sequence is 10 residues long.

This chain links TRBV29-1 with TRBJ2-1; no definite D call. This clonotype was obtained from a man aged 35-49 years with primary liver carcinoma and hepatitis B virus infection. What was sequenced was liver tumor tissue from sampling region 2. As to subset: tumor region T2, inferior pole. CDR3 sequence: CSVKVYEQFL. The CDR3 nucleotides are TGCAGCGTGAAAGTATACGAGCAGTTCCTC.